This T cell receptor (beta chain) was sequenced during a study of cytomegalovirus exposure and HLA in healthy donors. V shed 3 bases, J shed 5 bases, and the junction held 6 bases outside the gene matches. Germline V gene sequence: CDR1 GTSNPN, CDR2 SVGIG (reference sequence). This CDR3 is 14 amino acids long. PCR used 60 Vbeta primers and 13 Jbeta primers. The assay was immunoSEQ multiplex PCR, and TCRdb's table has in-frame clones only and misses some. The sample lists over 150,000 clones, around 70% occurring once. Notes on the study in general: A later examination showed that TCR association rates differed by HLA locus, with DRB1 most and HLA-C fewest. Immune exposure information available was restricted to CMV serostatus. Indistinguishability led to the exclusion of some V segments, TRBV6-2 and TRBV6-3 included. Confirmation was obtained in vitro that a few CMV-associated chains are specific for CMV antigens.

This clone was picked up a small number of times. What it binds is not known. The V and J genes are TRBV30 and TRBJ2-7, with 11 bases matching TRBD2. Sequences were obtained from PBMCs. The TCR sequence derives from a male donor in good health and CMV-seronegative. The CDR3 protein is CAWSTIAGGDEQYF. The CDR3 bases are TGTGCCTGGAGCACTATAGCGGGAGGGGACGAGCAGTACTTC.